The 28 T cell receptor beta chains presented below share a single source sample, sequenced in a study of T cells after posttransplantation cyclophosphamide. A marrow graft followed busulfan-fludarabine conditioning, with cyclophosphamide on days +3 and +4. Repertoires were generated with immunoSEQ multiplex PCR, while TCRdb's copy carries only in-frame clones and drops some. This sample has some 20,000 clones, with roughly 70% found just once. Sequenced material: PBMCs, taken after an allogeneic stem cell transplant with post-transplant cyclophosphamide. The receptor source for this set is a male patient between 25 and 40 years old who received an allogeneic stem cell transplant from a related donor, was CMV-positive, and had acute GVHD only. The graft donor may be the source of some T cells.

The CDR3: CATQDSVNTEAFF. DNA of the CDR3: TGTGCCACTCAGGACAGTGTGAACACTGAAGCTTTCTTT. The chain links TRBV10-3 to TRBJ1-1; TRBD1 might be the D (6 bases). Germline V lookup: CDR1 ENHRY, CDR2 SYGVKD. Trimming removed 10 bases at V and 0 bases at J, with 12 bases between. This CDR3 contains 13 residues.

The V call is TRBV11-3, the J call TRBJ2-1; 13 bases align to TRBD2. V lost 5 bases and J lost 8; bases outside the gene matches: 6. This CDR3 comprises 15 residues. From germline, CDR1 is SGHNT and CDR2 YENEEA. DNA of the CDR3: TGTGCCAGCAGCCCGGGACTAGCGGGGATCTATGAGCAGTTCTTC. It codes for CASSPGLAGIYEQFF.

The chain couples TRBV4-3 to TRBJ1-1; possibly TRBD1 for D (5 bases). The CDR3 runs to 15 residues. Trimming removed 3 bases from V and 4 bases from J, with 15 bases in between. The germline CDR1 and CDR2 sequences are LGHNA and YSLEER. CDR3: CASSQSRVGGTEAFF. CDR3 bases: TGCGCCAGCAGCCAGAGCAGGGTCGGGGGCACTGAAGCTTTCTTT.

The CDR3 DNA reads TGCGCCAGCAGATTAGACAGGGGGTGTAATCAGCCCCAGCATTTT. This encodes CASRLDRGCNQPQHF. This chain links TRBV5-1 with TRBJ1-5; 9 nucleotides match TRBD1. From germline, CDR1 is SGHRS and CDR2 YFSETQ. Trimming removed 5 bases from V and 4 bases from J; junction bases left unmatched: 7. The CDR3 spans 15 residues.

The V gene is TRBV7-2, the J gene TRBJ2-6; the match to TRBD1 covers 9 bases. This CDR3 spans 17 amino acids. V lost 0 bases and J lost 4; bases outside the gene matches: 4. CDR1 SGHTA and CDR2 FQGNSA come from the germline V gene. The CDR3 here is CASSLAGTGTGANVLTF. Written as DNA, the CDR3 is TGTGCCAGCAGCTTAGCTGGGACAGGGACCGGGGCCAACGTCCTGACTTTC.

The chain links TRBV30 to TRBJ1-4; TRBD1 matches at 7 bases. Germline V gives CDR1 GTSNPN, CDR2 SVGIG (reference sequence). The CDR3 consists of 16 residues. Trimming at V came to 0 bases and at J to 4 bases, leaving 8 bases not matched to a gene. The CDR3 DNA is TGTGCCTGGAGTGTGGGGGTACAGGGGTTTAATGAAAAACTGTTTTTT. Translated, it gives CAWSVGVQGFNEKLFF.

This chain joins TRBV21-1 and TRBJ1-1. TRBV21-1 is a listed pseudogene. This CDR3 is built from 16 residues. The CDR3 nucleotides read TGTGCCAGCAGTGACGGGTTAGCTACAATTCGCACTGAAGCTTTCTTT. Its translation is CASSDGLATIRTEAFF.

The V call is TRBV11-1, the J call TRBJ2-3, with 7 bases lining up with TRBD1. The germline V gene has CDR1 SGHAT and CDR2 FQDESV (reference sequence). This CDR3 is 16 amino acids long. The V gene end was trimmed by 1 base and the J gene end by 3 bases; junction bases not matched to a gene: 7. CDR3 nucleotides: TGTGCCAGCAGCTTAGTGAGTACCAGGGGGACAGATACGCAGTATTTT. Its protein is CASSLVSTRGTDTQYF.

This clone was seen once. The chain joins TRBV7-6 to TRBJ1-1, with 10 bases that match TRBD1. After removal of 1 base from V and 7 bases from J, the junction contained 3 bases not matched to a gene. This CDR3 is 14 amino acids long. Per the germline V gene, CDR1 is SGHVS and CDR2 is FNYEAQ. The CDR3 coding sequence is TGTGCCAGCAGCTTAGGCCGGGACAGGGGTGAAGCTTTCTTT. It encodes CASSLGRDRGEAFF.

This rearrangement joins TRBV28 to TRBJ1-4; unclear D gene. The CDR3 length is 16 residues. Germline CDR1 MDHEN, CDR2 SYDVKM. Deletions cut 5 bases from V and 8 bases from J, with 21 bases between. The CDR3 is CASSPQWEVLGEKLFF. In DNA form, the CDR3 reads TGTGCCAGCAGTCCCCAATGGGAGGTTCTGGGGGAAAAACTGTTTTTT.

This clone was seen a handful of times. The rearrangement joins TRBV5-6 to TRBJ2-7; TRBD1 matches at 8 bases. Germline V CDR1 and CDR2: SGHDT, YYEEEE. Trimming cost V 5 bases and J 3 bases; bases outside gene matches: 1. CDR3 length equals 12 residues. CDR3 region: CASRGQGYEQYF. The CDR3 DNA follows: TGTGCCAGCAGAGGACAGGGCTACGAGCAGTACTTC.

This clone has a handful of counts. This chain joins TRBV4-3 and TRBJ2-7; D remains ambiguous. The CDR3 is 14 residues long. V was trimmed by 4 bases and J by 1 base, leaving 11 bases between them. From germline, CDR1 is LGHNA and CDR2 YSLEER. CDR3 sequence reads: CASSRSTDSYEQYF. The CDR3 coding sequence is TGCGCCAGCAGCCGAAGCACAGATTCCTACGAGCAGTACTTC.

The V gene is TRBV5-4, the J gene TRBJ1-5; 10 nucleotides agree with TRBD1. The V and J ends lost 4 bases and 4 bases, in that order; junction bases with no gene match: 2. This CDR3 spans 14 amino acids. Germline CDR1 reads SGHNT; CDR2 reads YYREEE (reference sequence). The CDR3 nucleotides are TGTGCCAGCAGCGAGGGACAGGGGAATCAGCCCCAGCATTTT. Amino acids: CASSEGQGNQPQHF.

The gene calls are TRBV5-1 and TRBJ1-4; TRBD1 matches at 11 bases. Germline CDR1 SGHRS, CDR2 YFSETQ. The CDR3 runs 15 residues. The J segment lost 8 bases and the V segment lost 4 bases, leaving 7 bases of the junction unmatched. In DNA form, the CDR3 reads TGCGCCAGCAGCCCTGGACAGGGGGCGGTCGAAAAACTGTTTTTT. This codes for CASSPGQGAVEKLFF.

This rearrangement joins TRBV4-3 to TRBJ1-2; TRBD1 agrees at 7 bases. Germline V gene sequence: CDR1 LGHNA, CDR2 YSLEER. This CDR3 comprises 18 residues. Germline trimming cut 0 bases from V and 0 bases from J; bases unmatched to any gene: 10. The CDR3, as DNA: TGCGCCAGCAGCCAAGATCTGGGACAGCCTGGGGCTAACTATGGCTACACCTTC. Its protein is CASSQDLGQPGANYGYTF.

This sequence joins TRBV6-5 and TRBJ1-6, with D perhaps matching TRBD1 (5 bases). The germline gives CDR1 MNHEY, CDR2 SVGAGI. V was cut by 5 bases and J by 7 bases, with 15 bases left in between. This CDR3 is built from 15 residues. CDR3 sequence (DNA): TGTGCCAGCAGTCCCCTGGGGCAGACGAATTCACCCCTCCACTTT. As protein: CASSPLGQTNSPLHF.

The chain employs TRBV5-6 and TRBJ1-4; D ambiguous. V lost 4 bases to trimming and J lost 3 bases, with 13 bases between them. The CDR3 is 15 amino acids. CDR1 and CDR2 from the germline V gene are SGHDT and YYEEEE. CDR3 coding DNA: TGTGCCAGCAGCCCAATGGGCGACCCTAATGAAAAACTGTTTTTT. It translates to CASSPMGDPNEKLFF.

The chain recombines TRBV9 with TRBJ2-2; possible D gene TRBD1, 5 bases. Trimming left V 4 bases short and J 3 bases short, with 16 bases between. The CDR3 length is 16 residues. Per the germline V gene, CDR1 is SGDLS and CDR2 is YYNGEE. The DNA of the CDR3 is TGTGCCAGCAGCCCCCGGCAGGACATGGACACCGGGGAGCTGTTTTTT. Its translation: CASSPRQDMDTGELFF.

The chain is built from TRBV7-9 and TRBJ2-1; TRBD2 is a possible D gene (7 bases). The CDR3 loop spans 17 amino acids. Germline CDR1 reads SEHNR; CDR2 reads FQNEAQ (reference sequence). V shed 5 bases and J shed 3 bases, with 20 bases lying between them. The CDR3 protein is CASSHWDVRGGYNEQFF. The CDR3 coding sequence is TGTGCCAGCAGCCACTGGGACGTAAGGGGGGGCTACAATGAGCAGTTCTTC. The full variable domain, rest sourced from reference TRBV7-9 and TRBJ2-1, is DTGVSQNPRHKITKRGQNVTFRCDPISEHNRLYWYRQTLGQGPEFLTYFQNEAQLEKSRLLSDRFSAERPKGSFSTLEIQRTEQGDSAMYLCASSHWDVRGGYNEQFFGPGTRLTVL.

The J gene is TRBJ1-6, the V gene TRBV5-4, with no clear D. This CDR3 has 16 residues. V was pared by 0 bases and J by 0 bases, with 7 bases between. Germline lookup yields CDR1 SGHNT and CDR2 YYREEE (reference sequence). For the CDR3, the DNA is TGTGCCAGCAGCTTGGACCCGAGCTCCTATAATTCACCCCTCCACTTT. Its translation: CASSLDPSSYNSPLHF.

This sequence joins TRBV29-1 and TRBJ2-3, with 13 bases matching TRBD2. The CDR3 loop spans 14 amino acids. V dropped 6 bases and J dropped 7; count of bases not matched to a gene: 7. Per germline, CDR1 SQVTM and CDR2 ANQGSEA. The CDR3 loop is CSVALAGGRNTQYF. CDR3 sequence (DNA): TGCAGCGTCGCACTAGCGGGGGGGCGGAATACGCAGTATTTT.

The J gene is TRBJ1-1, the V gene TRBV19, with no clear D. Trimming stripped 5 bases from V and 2 bases from J, with 9 bases between. The germline gives CDR1 LNHDA, CDR2 SQIVND (reference sequence). This CDR3 spans 13 amino acids. The CDR3 protein is CASSSQINTEAFF. CDR3 coding DNA: TGTGCCAGTAGTTCACAGATCAACACTGAAGCTTTCTTT.

J is TRBJ1-4 and V is TRBV7-9; TRBD1 aligns across 7 bases. Germline V gives CDR1 SEHNR, CDR2 FQNEAQ (reference sequence). The CDR3 loop spans 15 amino acids. The V and J ends lost 1 base and 1 base, in that order; junction bases with no gene match: 0. CDR3 loop: CASSLGQGTNEKLFF. The CDR3 nucleotides read TGTGCCAGCAGCTTAGGACAGGGAACTAATGAAAAACTGTTTTTT.

The sample holds a few counts of this clone. The rearrangement joins TRBV29-1 to TRBJ2-2; the match to TRBD2 covers 10 bases. The CDR3 is 14 amino acids. With 7 bases clipped from V and 4 bases from J, the junction kept 6 bases outside the gene matches. The germline V gene has CDR1 SQVTM and CDR2 ANQGSEA. As DNA, the CDR3 is TGCAGCGCTACGGGACTAGCGAGCACCGGGGAGCTGTTTTTT. Its translation: CSATGLASTGELFF.

The chain couples TRBV7-2 to TRBJ1-2; 7 bases fit TRBD1. J lost 5 bases, V lost 1 base, and 10 bases had no gene match. The CDR3 is 16 residues long. Germline V gives CDR1 SGHTA, CDR2 FQGNSA. The CDR3 nucleotides are TGTGCCAGCAGCTTAGAAACCGGGACAGACGAATATGGCTACACCTTC. Translated: CASSLETGTDEYGYTF.

The rearrangement joins TRBV21-1 to TRBJ1-4; the table's D call of TRBD1 was not tested on the DNA. TRBV21-1 counts as a pseudogene. The CDR3 is made up of 16 amino acids. The CDR3 DNA follows: TGTGCCAGCAGCACAGTGAGGACAGGGTCTAATGAAAAACTGTTTTTT. Residues: CASSTVRTGSNEKLFF.

The rearrangement uses TRBV6-5 and TRBJ2-7, with TRBD2 matching 7 bases. V gave up 5 bases and J gave up 2 bases; unmatched junction bases: 9. CDR3 length: 15 amino acids. CDR1 and CDR2 from the germline V gene are MNHEY and SVGAGI. As DNA, the CDR3 is TGTGCCAGCAGTAAATCGGGGGGATCTACCTACGAGCAGTACTTC. Its protein is CASSKSGGSTYEQYF.

The chain has TRBV30 and TRBJ1-5; D uncertain. CDR1 is GTSNPN and CDR2 is SVGIG in the germline V gene (reference sequence). The germline V and J ends were trimmed by 2 bases and 1 base, with 6 bases remaining between them. This CDR3 region has 13 residues. Here the CDR3 reads CAWSLRSNQPQHF. The CDR3 DNA reads TGTGCCTGGAGTCTGCGAAGCAATCAGCCCCAGCATTTT. Supplemented by reference TRBV30 and TRBJ1-5, the full variable domain reads SQTIHQWPATLVQPVGSPLSLECTVEGTSNPNLYWYRQAAGRGLQLLFYSVGIGQISSEVPQNLSASRPQDRQFILSSKKLLLSDSGFYLCAWSLRSNQPQHFGDGTRLSIL.